In this sample, the clone carrying this T cell receptor (beta chain) turned up many times. No antigen is known for it. With iRepertoire HTBI primers and Arm-PCR of CDR3 regions, TCR beta libraries were built. TCRdb reprocessed the multiplex PCR reads via MiXCR and lists one record per CDR3 protein. The table records 350,000 to 450,000 distinct CDR3 sequences, around 15% of them present only once. The time point is: newly diagnosed GD, antithyroid drugs for less than 3 months. The authors made the TCR library using RNA they extracted from PBMCs. Patients were enrolled at an endocrinology department in Xi'an, China. This record comes from a study of regulatory T cells in long-lasting Graves disease. Study outcomes and limitations: Persistent disease exhibited a predilection for TRBV28, TRBJ1-2 and TRBJ2-5. Having only a small sample size may have limited accuracy.

V lost 3 bases, J lost 1 base, and 12 bases lay in between. Germline V gene data show CDR1 as MDHEN and CDR2 as SYDVKM. The CDR3 covers 15 residues. The same sample was also studied in work on T cells in Graves' hyperthyroidism and ophthalmopathy. That paper adds: Graves' hyperthyroidism qualified as stable when ophthalmopathy did not progress within 18 months.

The sequencing used peripheral blood mononuclear cells (PBMCs), collected at new diagnosis, from a patient treated with antithyroid drugs. The chain recombines TRBV28 with TRBJ2-5; perhaps TRBD1 as D (5 bases). The TCR was taken from a man aged 35 to 55 with Graves disease. CDR3 region: CASSFLGQGQETQYF. CDR3 bases: TGTGCCAGCAGTTTTCTTGGGCAGGGCCAAGAGACCCAGTACTTC. Based on the CDR3 plus reference TRBV28 and TRBJ2-5, the full variable domain is DVKVTQSSRYLVKRTGEKVFLECVQDMDHENMFWYRQDPGLGLRLIYFSYDVKMKEKGDIPEGYSVSREKKERFSLILESASTNQTSMYLCASSFLGQGQETQYFGPGTRLLVL.